The clone carrying this T cell receptor (beta chain) has at least ten counts. Its specificity is unknown. The CDR3 loop spans 12 amino acids. Trimming took 5 bases from V and 6 from J, leaving 8 bases between them. Researchers took RNA transcripts and amplified the TCR beta CDR3 regions from them. The TCR CDR3 first-round RT-PCR relied on the HTBI primer set. Using its own MiXCR run on the multiplex PCR reads, TCRdb lists one record per CDR3 protein. The sample shows roughly 520,000 distinct CDR3 sequences, approximately 25% of them seen only once. Thyroid ultrasound, orbital computed tomography, clinical symptoms, and serum thyroxine and TRAb underpinned diagnoses. This sample stems from a study of T cells in Graves' hyperthyroidism and ophthalmopathy. Looking at the study overall: Sampling of peripheral blood happened at initial diagnosis, prior to any treatment.

Study results and caveats: Ophthalmopathy, which appeared later, was predicted by the model a median approximately six months before onset.

The clonotype originates from a woman between 25 and 40 years old with Graves' ophthalmopathy. This chain connects TRBV12-3 or TRBV12-4 to TRBJ1-5; D is uncertain. Source material: blood. The CDR3 here is CASSPSGQPQHF. CDR3 nucleotide sequence: TGTGCCAGCAGTCCCAGCGGTCAGCCCCAGCATTTT.